One and the same sample provided the 12 T cell receptor beta chains below, sequenced in a study of OX40 agonist ivuxolimab in advanced cancers. The repertoire was sequenced with immunoSEQ multiplex PCR; TCRdb's copy has only in-frame clones and lacks some. The sample yields tens of thousands of clones, roughly four fifths seen once. This specimen consisted of CD4+ or CD8+ T cells sorted from blood, obtained in a trial of the OX40 agonist ivuxolimab. These receptors all come from an adult with an advanced solid tumor such as melanoma, head and neck, liver or kidney cancer.

V gene TRBV7-9 combines with J gene TRBJ1-1; D is undetermined. This CDR3 is 14 amino acids long. Trimming stripped 3 bases from V and 4 bases from J, with 12 bases between. CDR1 SEHNR and CDR2 FQNEAQ come from the germline V gene (reference sequence). The CDR3 DNA reads TGTGCCAGCAGCTTTGTAAGGGATATCACTGAAGCTTTCTTT. This translates into CASSFVRDITEAFF.

As for this clone: Other DNA sequences in this sample translate to the same CDR3. The chain recombines TRBV7-9 with TRBJ2-3; weak D call: TRBD2 (7 bases). The CDR3 has 13 amino acids. The V end was cut by 10 bases, the J end by 1 base, with 12 bases between. Germline V gene data show CDR1 as SEHNR and CDR2 as FQNEAQ (reference sequence). CDR3 sequence (DNA): TGTGCCACCCGAGGGGGGGGCACAGATACGCAGTATTTT. This encodes CATRGGGTDTQYF. Supplemented by reference TRBV7-9 and TRBJ2-3, the full variable domain reads DTGVSQNPRHKITKRGQNVTFRCDPISEHNRLYWYRQTLGQGPEFLTYFQNEAQLEKSRLLSDRFSAERPKGSFSTLEIQRTEQGDSAMYLCATRGGGTDTQYFGPGTRLTVL.

The CDR3 loop reads CASSLGQEQYF. The DNA of the CDR3 is TGTGCCAGCAGCTTAGGACAGGAGCAGTATTTT. The rearrangement links TRBV7-8 to TRBJ2-3; tentative D call: TRBD1 (6 bases). Trimming shortened V by 1 base and J by 11 bases, and 7 bases separated the two germline ends. Germline lookup yields CDR1 SGHVS and CDR2 FQNEAQ. This CDR3 region has 11 residues.

The V gene is TRBV18, the J gene TRBJ2-2, with no clear D. CDR3 length: 16 amino acids. The germline V gene has CDR1 KGHSH and CDR2 LQKENI. Trimming removed 3 bases at V and 0 bases at J, with 11 bases between. CDR3 loop: CASSPQLSANTGELFF. In nucleotides, the CDR3 is TGTGCCAGCTCACCGCAGCTAAGCGCGAACACCGGGGAGCTGTTTTTT. Looking up the rest from reference TRBV18 and TRBJ2-2 gives the full variable domain: NAGVMQNPRHLVRRRGQEARLRCSPMKGHSHVYWYRQLPEEGLKFMVYLQKENIIDESGMPKERFSAEFPKEGPSILRIQQVVRGDSAAYFCASSPQLSANTGELFFGEGSRLTVL.

This rearrangement joins TRBV19 to TRBJ2-7, with 8 bases aligning to TRBD2. The CDR3 spans 14 residues. J gave up 3 bases and V 6 bases, and 7 bases lay outside the gene matches. Germline V gives CDR1 LNHDA, CDR2 SQIVND (reference sequence). CDR3 DNA: TGTGCCAGTAGCCGCGGGACTAGAATCTACGAGCAGTACTTC. Residues: CASSRGTRIYEQYF.

This chain links TRBV9 with TRBJ1-1, with 8 bases fitting TRBD1. The trim removed 4 bases at V and 7 bases at J, leaving 12 bases unmatched. The CDR3 is 15 amino acids. CDR1 is SGDLS and CDR2 is YYNGEE in the germline V gene. CDR3 amino acids: CASSPGTGVSREAFF. In DNA, the CDR3 is TGTGCCAGCAGCCCCGGGACAGGAGTTTCGCGTGAAGCTTTCTTT.

The V call is TRBV5-6, the J call TRBJ1-6, with 7 bases lining up with TRBD1. The V gene's germline CDR1 is SGHDT and CDR2 YYEEEE. The CDR3 consists of 16 residues. V trimming: 4 bases; J trimming: 5 bases; junction bases outside the gene matches: 9. The CDR3 is CASSPGRTGNNSPLHF. The CDR3 DNA follows: TGTGCCAGCAGCCCGGGGCGGACAGGCAATAATTCACCCCTCCACTTT.

This clone was seen a handful of times. This sequence joins TRBV6-6 and TRBJ1-1; 11 bases line up with TRBD1. The V gene end was trimmed by 6 bases and the J gene end by 6 bases; junction bases not matched to a gene: 9. CDR1 is MNHNY and CDR2 is SVGAGI in the germline V gene (reference sequence). The CDR3 extends over 15 amino acids. The CDR3 is CASRGQGGSIAEAFF. CDR3 nucleotides: TGTGCCAGCAGGGGACAGGGGGGATCTATCGCTGAAGCTTTCTTT.

The rearrangement uses TRBV7-2 and TRBJ2-3, with 8 bases fitting TRBD2. Germline-derived CDR1 and CDR2 are SGHTA and FQGNSA. The CDR3 sequence is 16 residues long. The V gene end was trimmed by 5 bases and the J gene end by 0 bases; junction bases not matched to a gene: 7. The CDR3: CASSLRTSPSTDTQYF. The DNA of the CDR3 is TGTGCCAGCAGCCTAAGGACTAGCCCCAGCACAGATACGCAGTATTTT.

The chain's CDR3 is CASSGRRSTDTQYF. CDR3 nucleotide sequence: TGTGCCAGCAGTGGGCGGAGAAGCACAGATACGCAGTATTTT. J is TRBJ2-3 and V is TRBV2, with unresolved D. With 4 bases removed from V and 0 bases from J, the gap between germline ends came to 8 bases. Germline-derived CDR1 and CDR2 are SNHLY and FYNNEI. CDR3 size: 14 residues.

The chain recombines TRBV19 with TRBJ2-4; TRBD1 matches at 10 bases. This CDR3 spans 14 amino acids. Germline-derived CDR1 and CDR2 are LNHDA and SQIVND (reference sequence). Here the CDR3 DNA reads TGTGGCGTTCGACAGGGGGCTTCCAAAAACATTCAGTACTTC. Its protein is CGVRQGASKNIQYF.

V and J are TRBV10-3 and TRBJ2-3; the D gene is possibly TRBD2 (6 bases). Trimming removed 7 bases from V and 5 bases from J, with 19 bases in between. This CDR3 region has 15 residues. Germline lookup yields CDR1 ENHRY and CDR2 SYGVKD. The CDR3 loop reads CAINNGRETGDTQYF. The CDR3 nucleotides read TGTGCCATCAACAACGGGAGAGAAACCGGAGATACGCAGTATTTT.